What follows are 3 T cell receptor beta chains derived from one specimen sequenced in a study of a mutant IDH1 vaccine in newly diagnosed glioma. Indicated time point: baseline, week 1 (first vaccination visit). The sample's treatment: pre-vaccination baseline after standard-of-care therapy. The table came from immunoSEQ multiplex PCR; TCRdb's copy has only in-frame clones and leaves some out. The sample yields tens of thousands of clones, 88% seen once. The source was PBMCs, collected from a glioma patient treated with radiotherapy, temozolomide or both. These receptors were taken from a woman between 40 and 55 years old with glioma.

The J gene is TRBJ2-7, the V gene TRBV9, with 7 positions matching TRBD1. Looked up from germline, CDR1 is SGDLS and CDR2 is YYNGEE. With 3 bases clipped from V and 6 bases from J, the junction kept 6 bases outside the gene matches. The CDR3 contains 13 residues. This CDR3 reads CASSASNRGEQYF. CDR3 coding DNA: TGTGCCAGCAGCGCTTCCAACAGGGGCGAGCAGTACTTC.

The genes are TRBV7-8 and TRBJ2-5; 8 positions match TRBD1. Germline V gives CDR1 SGHVS, CDR2 FQNEAQ. The trim removed 5 bases at V and 3 bases at J, leaving 5 bases unmatched. The CDR3 spans 14 residues. This chain's CDR3 is CASSTGGWEETQYF. The CDR3 DNA reads TGTGCCAGCAGCACAGGGGGGTGGGAAGAGACCCAGTACTTC.

The CDR3 sequence: CASSWESGASYEQYF. In DNA form, the CDR3 reads TGTGCCAGCAGCTGGGAATCGGGGGCGTCCTACGAGCAGTACTTC. The chain has TRBV7-2 and TRBJ2-7; D may correspond to TRBD1 or TRBD2 (6 bases each). Germline V gene lookup returns CDR1 SGHTA and CDR2 FQGNSA. The CDR3 extends over 15 amino acids. Trimming removed 4 bases from V and 1 base from J, with 14 bases in between.